This T cell receptor beta chain was sequenced for a study of cytomegalovirus exposure and HLA in healthy donors. About the research overall: A subsequent analysis stated that the 120 or so validation repertoires were run on the same platform as the roughly 670 first-cohort repertoires.

Clones were sequenced by immunoSEQ multiplex PCR, and TCRdb holds only the in-frame ones, with some missing. The sample consists of approximately 240,000 clones, around 90% of them appearing once. The CDR3 runs 16 residues. V shed 0 bases and J 7 bases; nucleotides not matched to a gene: 5. Germline V lookup: CDR1 SGHRS, CDR2 YFSETQ. Sequencing used PBMCs. This TCR was recovered from a woman under 30 in good health and CMV-seronegative. The rearrangement uses TRBV5-1 and TRBJ2-1, with 12 bases fitting TRBD2. CDR3 in amino acids: CASSLDGLAGGNEQFF. CDR3 DNA: TGCGCCAGCAGCTTGGACGGGCTAGCGGGAGGGAATGAGCAGTTCTTC.